The 22 T cell receptor beta chains listed next were all sequenced from one sample in a study of blood T cell repertoires in COVID-19 (dated by TCRdb to between 2020 and 2021). The method was the immunoSEQ multiplex PCR assay. TCRdb carries this immuneACCESS record with in-frame sequences only. Its versions omit some clonotypes, under half of them owing to an unresolved V gene in the studies checked, with the rest unexplained. The sample yields 200,000 or so clones; more than 80% were counted once. Roughly an eighth of the sample is taken by the ten largest. Sequenced sample: peripheral blood. These receptors all stem from a woman of 80 years or more with COVID-19, enrolled during active disease.

This clone was observed a few times. The rearrangement joins TRBV7-9 to TRBJ1-1; 7 bases are a match to TRBD1. Germline loops: CDR1 SEHNR, CDR2 FQNEAQ (reference sequence). The CDR3 runs 13 residues. The V gene end was trimmed by 4 bases and the J gene end by 3 bases; junction bases not matched to a gene: 2. The DNA of the CDR3 is TGTGCCAGCAGCTATGGACAGGACACTGAAGCTTTCTTT. Translated, it gives CASSYGQDTEAFF.

The chain is built from TRBV7-9 and TRBJ1-1; 7 positions match TRBD1. The V gene's germline CDR1 is SEHNR and CDR2 FQNEAQ (reference sequence). The trim removed 5 bases at V and 1 base at J, leaving 7 bases unmatched. CDR3 length: 15 residues. The CDR3 coding sequence is TGTGCCAGCAGCCCCCAACAGGGGTCGAACACTGAAGCTTTCTTT. Protein: CASSPQQGSNTEAFF.

The chain joins TRBV27 to TRBJ1-1; D may be TRBD1 (6 bases). Trimming took 2 bases from V and 5 from J, leaving 12 bases between them. This CDR3 is built from 14 residues. Germline loops: CDR1 MNHEY, CDR2 SMNVEV (reference sequence). CDR3 sequence: CASSLRGAVTEAFF. CDR3 in DNA: TGTGCCAGCAGTTTACGGGGGGCCGTGACTGAAGCTTTCTTT.

The rearrangement uses TRBV3-1 (or the pseudogene TRBV3-2) and TRBJ1-1; 8 positions agree with TRBD1. The ends lost 4 bases at V and 5 bases at J; junction bases unmatched: 12. This CDR3 is 16 amino acids long. The germline V gene encodes CDR1 LGHDT and CDR2 YNNKEL (reference sequence). The CDR3, as DNA: TGTGCCAGCAGCCGACACTACAGGGGGGTAAGGACTGAAGCTTTCTTT. Translation gives CASSRHYRGVRTEAFF.

This clone was recorded once. The likely explanation is a read error, given a far larger clone one base away. The chain recombines TRBV5-1 with TRBJ2-5; 8 bases map to TRBD1. Losses at the gene ends were 2 bases for V and 4 bases for J; bases not matched to a gene: 1. Germline CDR1 is SGHRS and CDR2 is YFSETQ. The CDR3 length is 13 residues. The CDR3 nucleotides read TGCGCCAGCAGCTTAACAGGGGGAGAGACCCAGTACTTC. Protein product: CASSLTGGETQYF.

V usage is TRBV23-1 and J usage is TRBJ2-4; 7 nucleotides line up with TRBD1. TRBV23-1 is given ORF status, its function remaining uncertain. CDR3 length: 17 residues. The ends lost 1 base at V and 0 bases at J; junction bases unmatched: 6. CDR3 protein: CASSQWDSELAKNIQYF. The CDR3 DNA is TGCGCCAGCAGTCAATGGGACAGTGAATTAGCCAAAAACATTCAGTACTTC.

This clone occurred a few times. V and J are TRBV19 and TRBJ1-4; TRBD1 matches at 12 bases. The ends lost 5 bases at V and 7 bases at J; junction bases unmatched: 11. From germline, CDR1 is LNHDA and CDR2 SQIVND (reference sequence). The CDR3 extends over 17 amino acids. In nucleotides, the CDR3 is TGTGCCAGTAGTCCGGGACAGGGGGCAAGTTTTATTGAAAAACTGTTTTTT. It yields the protein CASSPGQGASFIEKLFF.

For the CDR3, the DNA is TGTGCCAGCTCACCCGACAGAGTTCTCTACGAGCAGTACTTC. Translating it yields CASSPDRVLYEQYF. This rearrangement joins TRBV18 to TRBJ2-7; possibly TRBD1 for D (5 bases). With 3 bases removed from V and 3 bases from J, the gap between germline ends came to 12 bases. The length of the CDR3 is 14 residues. Germline CDR1 reads KGHSH; CDR2 reads LQKENI.

The genes are TRBV2 and TRBJ2-3, with a possible D match to TRBD2 (5 bases). The CDR3 spans 12 residues. Germline V gives CDR1 SNHLY, CDR2 FYNNEI. V lost 8 bases, J lost 4 bases, and 10 bases lay in between. The CDR3 is CASSLAPDTQYF. The CDR3, as DNA: TGTGCCAGCTCCCTAGCCCCAGATACGCAGTATTTT.

The V gene is TRBV2, the J gene TRBJ2-2; D is unclear. V was clipped by 3 bases and J by 4 bases, with 9 bases between them. In germline, CDR1 is SNHLY, CDR2 FYNNEI. The CDR3 totals 14 residues. CDR3 in DNA: TGTGCCAGCAGTGACAGTTCCGTCACCGGGGAGCTGTTTTTT. This gives the protein CASSDSSVTGELFF.

V usage is TRBV19 and J usage is TRBJ1-2, with TRBD1 matching over 7 bases. Trimming removed 10 bases from V and 0 bases from J; junction bases left unmatched: 11. The CDR3 runs to 15 residues. CDR1 and CDR2 (germline): LNHDA, SQIVND (reference sequence). The CDR3 nucleotides read TGTGCCACTCGACAGGGTCGGTTCGCTAACTATGGCTACACCTTC. The encoded protein is CATRQGRFANYGYTF. Full variable domain (outside the CDR3, taken from reference TRBV19 and TRBJ1-2): DGGITQSPKYLFRKEGQNVTLSCEQNLNHDAMYWYRQDPGQGLRLIYYSQIVNDFQKGDIAEGYSVSREKKESFPLTVTSAQKNPTAFYLCATRQGRFANYGYTFGSGTRLTVV.

The chain couples TRBV5-4 to TRBJ2-2, with a possible D match to TRBD2 (6 bases). The CDR3 contains 15 residues. Germline CDR1 reads SGHNT; CDR2 reads YYREEE (reference sequence). V was pared by 4 bases and J by 0 bases, with 10 bases between. CDR3 amino acids: CASSRGTSNTGELFF. CDR3 nucleotides: TGTGCCAGCAGCCGCGGGACTTCGAACACCGGGGAGCTGTTTTTT.

V usage is TRBV7-9 and J usage is TRBJ1-2; weak D call: TRBD1 (5 bases). This CDR3 has 15 residues. V shed 5 bases and J shed 3 bases, with 16 bases lying between them. CDR1 and CDR2 (germline): SEHNR, FQNEAQ (reference sequence). The CDR3 spells CASSPPEGGDYGYTF. The CDR3 nucleotides are TGTGCCAGCAGCCCGCCGGAGGGAGGGGACTATGGCTACACCTTC.

The V and J genes are TRBV5-1 and TRBJ2-7, with 8 bases fitting TRBD1. The CDR3 is made up of 15 amino acids. Per the germline V gene, CDR1 is SGHRS and CDR2 is YFSETQ. V lost 3 bases, J lost 5 bases, and 10 bases stayed unmatched. The CDR3 DNA sequence: TGCGCCAGCAGCTCGAGGCCAGGGGGCATGGACGAGCAGTACTTC. This codes for CASSSRPGGMDEQYF.

This sequence joins TRBV7-2 and TRBJ2-7; 8 positions agree with TRBD2. Per germline, CDR1 SGHTA and CDR2 FQGNSA. The CDR3 spans 15 residues. J gave up 3 bases and V 5 bases, and 9 bases lay outside the gene matches. This chain's CDR3 is CASSLSGGGHYEQYF. The CDR3 bases are TGTGCCAGCAGCCTTTCCGGGGGGGGCCACTACGAGCAGTACTTC. Drawing the rest from reference TRBV7-2 and TRBJ2-7, the complete variable domain is GAGVSQSPSNKVTEKGKDVELRCDPISGHTALYWYRQSLGQGLEFLIYFQGNSAPDKSGLPSDRFSAERTGGSVSTLTIQRTQQEDSAVYLCASSLSGGGHYEQYFGPGTRLTVT.

The chain joins TRBV5-6 to TRBJ2-3; 11 nucleotides align to TRBD2. The CDR3 is 17 amino acids. From germline, CDR1 is SGHDT and CDR2 YYEEEE. The junction had 6 bases not matched to a gene; V was cut back by 3 bases and J by 0 bases. This CDR3 is CASSSLGLAGSTDTQYF. In DNA, the CDR3 is TGTGCCAGCAGCTCCTTAGGACTAGCGGGTAGCACAGATACGCAGTATTTT. Combining the CDR3 with reference TRBV5-6 and TRBJ2-3 gives the whole variable domain DAGVTQSPTHLIKTRGQQVTLRCSPKSGHDTVSWYQQALGQGPQFIFQYYEEEERQRGNFPDRFSGHQFPNYSSELNVNALLLGDSALYLCASSSLGLAGSTDTQYFGPGTRLTVL.

The chain combines TRBV18 with TRBJ2-2, with D possibly matching TRBD1 (5 bases). There are 13 residues in the CDR3. V was shortened by 4 bases and J by 5 bases, with 8 bases between the two germline ends. CDR1 is KGHSH and CDR2 is LQKENI in the germline V gene. The CDR3 is CASSQGSTGELFF. The CDR3 coding sequence is TGTGCCAGCTCACAGGGGTCAACCGGGGAGCTGTTTTTT.

The rearrangement links TRBV3-1 (or the pseudogene TRBV3-2) to TRBJ2-1; no definite D call. The CDR3 runs 15 residues. Trimming stripped 1 base from V and 1 base from J, with 8 bases between. Germline V CDR1 and CDR2: LGHDT, YNNKEL (reference sequence). Here the CDR3 reads CASSQGHLSYNEQFF. As DNA, the CDR3 is TGTGCCAGCAGCCAAGGACACCTTTCCTACAATGAGCAGTTCTTC.

The chain recombines TRBV2 with TRBJ1-2; maybe TRBD1 (5 bases). Germline CDR1 reads SNHLY; CDR2 reads FYNNEI. The CDR3 runs 15 residues. Trimming cost V 1 base and J 3 bases, with 12 bases left between them. CDR3 DNA sequence: TGTGCCAGCAGTGAAGGCCCCGCAGGGTACTATGGCTACACCTTC. It is translated as CASSEGPAGYYGYTF.

This chain connects TRBV10-3 to TRBJ1-2; TRBD1 matches 7 bases. The CDR3 covers 13 residues. From germline, CDR1 is ENHRY and CDR2 SYGVKD. V was clipped by 6 bases and J by 8 bases; unmatched bases: 9. In DNA, the CDR3 is TGTGCCATCAGCCGACTCGGGACAGTCGGCTACACCTTC. It encodes CAISRLGTVGYTF.

The chain has TRBV7-2 and TRBJ2-1; D is unclear. V lost 4 bases and J lost 6, with 10 bases in between. The CDR3 is 13 residues long. Germline V gives CDR1 SGHTA, CDR2 FQGNSA. CDR3 sequence reads: CASSSQPGNEQFF. In DNA form, the CDR3 reads TGTGCCAGCAGCTCCCAACCCGGCAATGAGCAGTTCTTC.

The rearrangement links TRBV6-5 to TRBJ2-1; a weak D match, TRBD2 (5 bases). Germline V lookup: CDR1 MNHEY, CDR2 SVGAGI. The CDR3 is made up of 14 amino acids. V was trimmed by 1 base and J by 9 bases, leaving 13 bases between them. The CDR3 sequence is CASSYWGTGIEQFF. CDR3 bases: TGTGCCAGCAGTTACTGGGGTACCGGGATTGAGCAGTTCTTC.